The 27 T cell receptor beta chains below were found in one sample sequenced in a study of regulatory T cells in long-lasting Graves disease. HTBI primers from iRepertoire and Arm-PCR of CDR3 regions yielded the TCR beta libraries. Via MiXCR, TCRdb re-called the multiplex PCR reads, giving one row per CDR3 protein. Of roughly 520,000 distinct CDR3 sequences listed, more than 10% are singletons. The time point here: newly diagnosed GD, antithyroid drugs for less than 3 months. The TCR library was made from RNA extracted from PBMCs. The sample was also reused in another study, on T cells in Graves' hyperthyroidism and ophthalmopathy.

The sample consisted of peripheral blood mononuclear cells (PBMCs), taken at new diagnosis, from a patient treated with antithyroid drugs. These receptors all come from a woman aged 25 to 39 with Graves disease.

The chain carries TRBV2 and TRBJ2-3, with 12 bases lining up with TRBD2. The DNA end is a closer match to TRBJ2-1, so the J assignment may be wrong. From germline, CDR1 is SNHLY and CDR2 FYNNEI. The CDR3 runs to 14 residues. CDR3: CASGLAGIDNEQFF. The CDR3 DNA sequence: TGTGCCAGCGGACTAGCGGGAATAGACAATGAGCAGTTCTTC.

This clonotype was found a few times. The V and J genes are TRBV20-1 and TRBJ2-1; D uncertain. V lost 0 bases and J 5 bases, leaving 8 bases between the germline ends. The CDR3 covers 13 residues. Germline assignment: CDR1 DFQATT and CDR2 SNEGSKA (reference sequence). Here the CDR3 reads CSARDWVHNEQFF. The CDR3 nucleotides read TGCAGTGCTAGAGATTGGGTCCACAATGAGCAGTTCTTC.

This clonotype was observed a handful of times. A single base separates this from a much larger clone, so it may be a read error. This chain connects TRBV24-1 to TRBJ1-5; D is ambiguous. The CDR3 sequence is 16 residues long. Germline CDR1 KGHDR, CDR2 SFDVKD. The CDR3 loop reads CATNDQEHARGQPQHF. DNA for the CDR3: TGTGCCACCAATGATCAGGAACATGCGCGCGGTCAGCCCCAGCATTTT.

The chain couples TRBV6-2 or TRBV6-3 to TRBJ2-7; 9 positions agree with TRBD1. The CDR3 consists of 15 residues. V shed 6 bases and J 1 base; nucleotides not matched to a gene: 7. CDR1 is MNHEY, CDR2 SVGEGT, per germline. DNA of the CDR3: TGTGCCAGCAGCGACTACGGGACAGGGTCCTACGAGCAGTACTTC. Amino acid sequence: CASSDYGTGSYEQYF.

This clonotype was detected many times. V usage is TRBV19 and J usage is TRBJ1-1; TRBD1 matches at 8 bases. In germline, CDR1 is LNHDA, CDR2 SQIVND (reference sequence). The CDR3 length is 13 residues. The V gene end was trimmed by 4 bases and the J gene end by 7 bases; junction bases not matched to a gene: 5. The CDR3 DNA follows: TGTGCCAGTAGTACTTCGACAGGGGTTGAAGCTTTCTTT. It is translated as CASSTSTGVEAFF.

This clonotype was seen many times. V is TRBV7-6 and J is TRBJ2-7; D unclear. Germline CDR1 SGHVS, CDR2 FNYEAQ. CDR3 length: 13 amino acids. Trimming took 4 bases from V and 3 from J, leaving 10 bases between them. In DNA, the CDR3 is TGTGCCAGCAGCTCCGGGCCAAACTACGAGCAGTACTTC. Its protein is CASSSGPNYEQYF.

This clonotype showed up just a few times. The chain carries TRBV5-4 and TRBJ1-2; possible D gene TRBD1, 6 bases. The V gene's germline CDR1 is SGHNT and CDR2 YYREEE (reference sequence). The CDR3 loop spans 14 amino acids. Trimming shortened V by 3 bases and J by 2 bases, and 11 bases separated the two germline ends. CDR3 nucleotide sequence: TGTGCCAGCAGCTCATATACAGGGAACTATGGCTACACCTTC. This translates into CASSSYTGNYGYTF.

There are many counts of this clonotype. The chain joins TRBV5-6 to TRBJ2-7; D perhaps matches TRBD2 (5 bases). CDR1 SGHDT and CDR2 YYEEEE come from the germline V gene. The germline V and J ends were trimmed by 2 bases and 2 bases, with 20 bases remaining between them. The CDR3 contains 17 residues. The CDR3 coding sequence is TGTGCCAGCAGCTTAGAGTTGTGGGCGGAGGCCCCCTACGAGCAGTACTTC. Encoded protein: CASSLELWAEAPYEQYF. Full variable domain (missing parts from reference TRBV5-6 and TRBJ2-7): DAGVTQSPTHLIKTRGQQVTLRCSPKSGHDTVSWYQQALGQGPQFIFQYYEEEERQRGNFPDRFSGHQFPNYSSELNVNALLLGDSALYLCASSLELWAEAPYEQYFGPGTRLTVT.

The V gene is TRBV7-9, the J gene TRBJ2-5, with D maybe TRBD1 (6 bases). The CDR3 covers 16 residues. Germline CDR1 reads SEHNR; CDR2 reads FQNEAQ (reference sequence). Trimming took 0 bases from V and 1 from J, leaving 12 bases between them. CDR3 protein: CASSLAGAWVQETQYF. CDR3 DNA sequence: TGTGCCAGCAGCTTAGCGGGGGCTTGGGTCCAAGAGACCCAGTACTTC.

A remark on this clonotype: Just one base apart from a much larger clone, this may be a read error. The chain has TRBV30 and TRBJ2-1, with D possibly being TRBD1 (5 bases). V was pared by 5 bases and J by 0 bases, with 17 bases between. The CDR3 consists of 16 residues. Looked up from germline, CDR1 is GTSNPN and CDR2 is SVGIG (reference sequence). Written as DNA, the CDR3 is TGTGCCTGGGGGTGGGGCGGACCCAGCTCCTACAATGAGCAGTTCTTC. It is translated as CAWGWGGPSSYNEQFF. Filled out from reference TRBV30 and TRBJ2-1, the complete variable domain reads SQTIHQWPATLVQPVGSPLSLECTVEGTSNPNLYWYRQAAGRGLQLLFYSVGIGQISSEVPQNLSASRPQDRQFILSSKKLLLSDSGFYLCAWGWGGPSSYNEQFFGPGTRLTVL.

This chain joins TRBV6-2 or TRBV6-3 and TRBJ2-2; 8 bases match TRBD2. With 0 bases clipped from V and 7 bases from J, the junction kept 4 bases outside the gene matches. In germline, CDR1 is MNHEY, CDR2 SVGEGT. The CDR3 totals 15 residues. CDR3: CASSYSRTSHGELFF. DNA for the CDR3: TGTGCCAGCAGTTACTCTCGGACTAGCCACGGGGAGCTGTTTTTT.

This clonotype was counted at least ten times. V usage is TRBV7-9 and J usage is TRBJ2-3; D may be TRBD2 (6 bases). Deletions cut 1 base from V and 6 bases from J, with 11 bases between. CDR1 is SEHNR, CDR2 FQNEAQ, per germline (reference sequence). There are 14 residues in the CDR3. The CDR3 sequence: CASSLDREYDTQYF. In nucleotides, the CDR3 is TGTGCCAGCAGCTTAGATCGGGAGTATGATACGCAGTATTTT. Using reference TRBV7-9 and TRBJ2-3 for the parts outside the CDR3, the full variable domain is DTGVSQNPRHKITKRGQNVTFRCDPISEHNRLYWYRQTLGQGPEFLTYFQNEAQLEKSRLLSDRFSAERPKGSFSTLEIQRTEQGDSAMYLCASSLDREYDTQYFGPGTRLTVL.

The table lists this clonotype with many counts. The CDR3 bases are TGTGCCAGCAGTTTCGCACATGGGTATGGCTACACCTTC. It translates to CASSFAHGYGYTF. The chain uses TRBV28 and TRBJ1-2; no clear D gene. The CDR3 spans 13 residues. Per germline, CDR1 MDHEN and CDR2 SYDVKM. V was pared by 3 bases and J by 5 bases, with 10 bases between.

This clonotype was observed many times. The rearrangement joins TRBV5-1 to TRBJ2-3; TRBD2 agrees at 8 bases. V shed 2 bases and J 6 bases; nucleotides not matched to a gene: 5. Germline CDR1 is SGHRS and CDR2 is YFSETQ. There are 14 residues in the CDR3. The CDR3 bases are TGCGCCAGCAGCTTCCAGCCGGGGGGGGATACGCAGTATTTT. Its protein is CASSFQPGGDTQYF.

This clonotype occurred a few times. This sequence joins TRBV5-6 and TRBJ2-1; D remains unclear. Germline V CDR1 and CDR2: SGHDT, YYEEEE. V was trimmed by 2 bases and J by 4 bases, leaving 10 bases between them. This CDR3 region has 14 residues. This CDR3 is CASSFGSTYNEQFF. In nucleotides, the CDR3 is TGTGCCAGCAGCTTTGGGTCAACATACAATGAGCAGTTCTTC.

The chain employs TRBV20-1 and TRBJ2-1; 8 bases are a match to TRBD1. The CDR3 is made up of 16 amino acids. CDR1 is DFQATT, CDR2 SNEGSKA, per germline (reference sequence). The trim removed 6 bases at V and 4 bases at J, leaving 14 bases unmatched. The CDR3 loop is CSARTGQGSGYNEQFF. In nucleotides, the CDR3 is TGCAGTGCAAGGACAGGGCAGGGTAGCGGATACAATGAGCAGTTCTTC.

This clonotype was picked up a small number of times. The rearrangement uses TRBV5-1 and TRBJ2-6; D unresolved. Germline CDR1 SGHRS, CDR2 YFSETQ. Between the trimmed V and J ends, which lost 0 bases and 1 base, there was a span of 5 bases. The CDR3 extends over 15 amino acids. The chain's CDR3 is CASSLGISGANVLTF. The CDR3 DNA is TGCGCCAGCAGCTTGGGCATTTCTGGGGCCAACGTCCTGACTTTC.

This clonotype was counted ten times or more. The chain links TRBV28 to TRBJ2-2; TRBD2 aligns across 12 bases. CDR1 and CDR2 from the germline V gene are MDHEN and SYDVKM. CDR3 size: 17 residues. V was pared by 5 bases and J by 2 bases, with 6 bases of the junction left unmatched. The CDR3 spells CASSIGLAGYNTGELFF. The DNA of the CDR3 is TGTGCCAGCAGTATTGGACTAGCGGGATATAACACCGGGGAGCTGTTTTTT.

This clonotype has at least ten counts. The genes are TRBV7-9 and TRBJ1-2, with 12 bases matching TRBD1. CDR3 length: 17 amino acids. The germline V gene has CDR1 SEHNR and CDR2 FQNEAQ (reference sequence). V trimming: 6 bases; J trimming: 7 bases; junction bases outside the gene matches: 15. CDR3 region: CASRGTRPGQGALGYTF. Written as DNA, the CDR3 is TGTGCCAGCAGAGGTACGAGGCCGGGACAGGGGGCGCTTGGCTACACCTTC. The full variable domain, completed using reference TRBV7-9 and TRBJ1-2, is DTGVSQNPRHKITKRGQNVTFRCDPISEHNRLYWYRQTLGQGPEFLTYFQNEAQLEKSRLLSDRFSAERPKGSFSTLEIQRTEQGDSAMYLCASRGTRPGQGALGYTFGSGTRLTVV.

This clonotype was seen a few times. The chain has TRBV6-2 or TRBV6-3 and TRBJ2-7; D call uncertain. Per the germline V gene, CDR1 is MNHEY and CDR2 is SVGEGT. This CDR3 has 12 amino acids. V lost 4 bases, J lost 5 bases, and 9 bases lay in between. CDR3 in amino acids: CASSSRWDEQYF. The DNA of the CDR3 is TGTGCCAGCAGTTCACGGTGGGACGAGCAGTACTTC.

This clonotype was detected ten times or more. The chain links TRBV6-1 to TRBJ1-1; tentative D call: TRBD1 (6 bases). The CDR3 has 16 residues. Germline V CDR1 and CDR2: MNHNS, SASEGT. V lost 6 bases and J 1 base, leaving 18 bases between the germline ends. The CDR3 DNA is TGTGCCAGCAGGCGCGGAACCGGGACACCGAACACTGAAGCTTTCTTT. This translates into CASRRGTGTPNTEAFF.

J is TRBJ2-5 and V is TRBV30; possibly TRBD2 for D (6 bases). V shed 5 bases and J shed 5 bases, with 9 bases lying between them. The CDR3 extends over 11 amino acids. Germline values: CDR1 GTSNPN, CDR2 SVGIG (reference sequence). The CDR3 sequence is CAWLTSETQYF. Written as DNA, the CDR3 is TGTGCCTGGTTGACTAGTGAGACCCAGTACTTC.

This clonotype was seen many times. The J gene is TRBJ2-3, the V gene TRBV30; D uncertain. V was trimmed by 2 bases and J by 3 bases, leaving 12 bases between them. The CDR3 runs 14 residues. CDR1 GTSNPN and CDR2 SVGIG come from the germline V gene (reference sequence). CDR3 sequence: CAWSTTAATDTQYF. Here the CDR3 DNA reads TGTGCCTGGAGTACAACCGCAGCTACAGATACGCAGTATTTT.

The V gene is TRBV6-2 or TRBV6-3, the J gene TRBJ2-7; D perhaps matches TRBD1 (6 bases). The CDR3 length is 13 residues. V lost 8 bases and J 4 bases, leaving 15 bases between the germline ends. Per germline, CDR1 MNHEY and CDR2 SVGEGT. In nucleotides, the CDR3 is TGTGCCAGCGGAGACGGGACAAGGTACGAGCAGTACTTC. The encoded protein is CASGDGTRYEQYF.

This clonotype was observed many times. J is TRBJ2-2 and V is TRBV12-3 or TRBV12-4; 8 nucleotides line up with TRBD2. The CDR3 is 15 amino acids. V lost 7 bases and J lost 7; bases outside the gene matches: 11. This CDR3 reads CASNPRTSLGGELFF. The CDR3 DNA sequence: TGTGCCAGCAACCCTAGGACTAGCCTCGGCGGGGAGCTGTTTTTT.

The chain couples TRBV6-1 to TRBJ1-5; D gene ambiguous. CDR1 MNHNS and CDR2 SASEGT come from the germline V gene. V lost 4 bases and J 10 bases, leaving 17 bases between the germline ends. The CDR3 runs to 14 residues. CDR3 in amino acids: CASSGPTDGIPQHF. CDR3 coding DNA: TGTGCCAGCAGTGGACCTACCGATGGTATTCCCCAGCATTTT.

This clonotype has a count of ten or more. The chain has TRBV2 and TRBJ1-3; D is possibly TRBD1 (5 bases). Germline assignment: CDR1 SNHLY and CDR2 FYNNEI. V lost 6 bases to trimming and J lost 2 bases, with 14 bases between them. The CDR3 is 15 residues long. The CDR3 sequence: CASRKGERAGNTIYF. The CDR3 nucleotides are TGTGCCAGCAGGAAAGGGGAAAGGGCTGGAAACACCATATATTTT.